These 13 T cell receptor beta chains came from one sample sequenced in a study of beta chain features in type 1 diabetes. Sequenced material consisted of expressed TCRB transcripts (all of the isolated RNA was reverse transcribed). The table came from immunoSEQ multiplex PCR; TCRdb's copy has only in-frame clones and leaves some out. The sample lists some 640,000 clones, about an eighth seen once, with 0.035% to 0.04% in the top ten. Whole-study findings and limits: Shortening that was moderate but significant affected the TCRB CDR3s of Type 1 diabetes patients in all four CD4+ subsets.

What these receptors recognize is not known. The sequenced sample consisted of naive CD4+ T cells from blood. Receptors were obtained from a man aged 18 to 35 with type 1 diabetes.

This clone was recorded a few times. The CDR3 region is CASSQDETKNIQYF. CDR3 nucleotides: TGTGCCAGCAGCCAAGACGAGACCAAAAACATTCAGTACTTC. The chain employs TRBV4-2 and TRBJ2-4; D gene unclear. Germline V gene data show CDR1 as LGHNA and CDR2 as YNFKEQ. V lost 0 bases and J lost 2, with 5 bases in between. This CDR3 has 14 residues.

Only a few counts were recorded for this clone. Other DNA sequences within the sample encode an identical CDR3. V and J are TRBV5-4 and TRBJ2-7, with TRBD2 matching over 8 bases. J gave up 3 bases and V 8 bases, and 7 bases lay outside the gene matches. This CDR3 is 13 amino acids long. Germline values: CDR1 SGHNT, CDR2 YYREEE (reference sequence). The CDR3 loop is CASSGTGVYEQYF. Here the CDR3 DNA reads TGTGCCAGTAGCGGGACGGGGGTCTACGAGCAGTACTTC.

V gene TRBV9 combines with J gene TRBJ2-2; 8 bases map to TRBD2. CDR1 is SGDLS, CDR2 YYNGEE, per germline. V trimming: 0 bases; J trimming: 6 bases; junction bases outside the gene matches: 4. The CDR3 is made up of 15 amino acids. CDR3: CASSVEAGEAGELFF. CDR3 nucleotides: TGTGCCAGCAGCGTAGAAGCGGGAGAGGCCGGGGAGCTGTTTTTT.

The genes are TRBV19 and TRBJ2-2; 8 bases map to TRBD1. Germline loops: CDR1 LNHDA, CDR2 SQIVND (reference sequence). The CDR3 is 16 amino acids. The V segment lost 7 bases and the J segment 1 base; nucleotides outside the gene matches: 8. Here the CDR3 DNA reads TGTGCCAGTAACACCCCCGGGACAGGGAACACCGGGGAGCTGTTTTTT. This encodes CASNTPGTGNTGELFF.

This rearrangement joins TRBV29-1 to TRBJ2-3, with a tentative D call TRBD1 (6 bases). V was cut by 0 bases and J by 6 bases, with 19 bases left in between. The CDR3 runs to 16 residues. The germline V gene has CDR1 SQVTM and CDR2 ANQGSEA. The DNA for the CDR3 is TGCAGCGTTGAAGATCTGACAGGAGAAAGGCGGGATACGCAGTATTTT. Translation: CSVEDLTGERRDTQYF.

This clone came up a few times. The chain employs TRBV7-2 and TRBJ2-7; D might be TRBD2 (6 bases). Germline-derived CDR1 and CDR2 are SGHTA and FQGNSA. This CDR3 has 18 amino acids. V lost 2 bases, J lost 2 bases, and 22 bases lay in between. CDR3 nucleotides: TGTGCCAGCAGCTTACTAACAATCTCCTTGACGGGAGCCTACGAGCAGTACTTC. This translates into CASSLLTISLTGAYEQYF.

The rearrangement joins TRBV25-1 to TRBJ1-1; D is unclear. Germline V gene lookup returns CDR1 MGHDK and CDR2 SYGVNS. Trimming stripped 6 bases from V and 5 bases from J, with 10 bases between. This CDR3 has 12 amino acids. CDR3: CASSSGGTEAFF. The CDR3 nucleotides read TGTGCCAGCAGCAGCGGAGGGACTGAAGCTTTCTTT.

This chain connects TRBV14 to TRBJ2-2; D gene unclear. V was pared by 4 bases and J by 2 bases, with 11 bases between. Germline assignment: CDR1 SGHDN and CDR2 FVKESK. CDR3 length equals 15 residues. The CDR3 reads CASSRLDINTGELFF. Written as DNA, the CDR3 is TGTGCCAGCAGCCGCTTGGATATAAACACCGGGGAGCTGTTTTTT.

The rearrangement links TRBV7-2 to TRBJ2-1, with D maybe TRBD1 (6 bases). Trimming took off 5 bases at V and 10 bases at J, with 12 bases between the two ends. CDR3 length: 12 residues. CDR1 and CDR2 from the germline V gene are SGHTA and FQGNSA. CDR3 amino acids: CASSRGSGEQFF. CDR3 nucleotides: TGTGCCAGCAGCAGGGGGAGCGGCGAGCAGTTCTTC.

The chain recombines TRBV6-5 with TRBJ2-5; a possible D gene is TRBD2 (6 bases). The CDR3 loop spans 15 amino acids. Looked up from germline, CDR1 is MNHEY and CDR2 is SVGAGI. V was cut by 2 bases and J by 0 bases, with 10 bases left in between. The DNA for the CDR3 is TGTGCCAGCAGTTACGAGCGGGCGGACCAAGAGACCCAGTACTTC. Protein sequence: CASSYERADQETQYF.

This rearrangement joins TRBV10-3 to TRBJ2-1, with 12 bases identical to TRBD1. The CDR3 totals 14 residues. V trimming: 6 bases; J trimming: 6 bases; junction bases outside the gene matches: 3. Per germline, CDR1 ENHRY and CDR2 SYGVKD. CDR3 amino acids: CAISGTGGINEQFF. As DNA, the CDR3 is TGTGCCATCAGCGGGACAGGGGGCATCAATGAGCAGTTCTTC.

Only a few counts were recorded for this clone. CDR3 bases: TGCAGCGCAGACGGGATCAGCTCCTACAATGAGCAGTTCTTC. Protein product: CSADGISSYNEQFF. This rearrangement joins TRBV29-1 to TRBJ2-1, with D perhaps matching TRBD2 (5 bases). CDR3 length: 14 amino acids. Trimming cost V 7 bases and J 0 bases, with 13 bases left between them. Germline loops: CDR1 SQVTM, CDR2 ANQGSEA.

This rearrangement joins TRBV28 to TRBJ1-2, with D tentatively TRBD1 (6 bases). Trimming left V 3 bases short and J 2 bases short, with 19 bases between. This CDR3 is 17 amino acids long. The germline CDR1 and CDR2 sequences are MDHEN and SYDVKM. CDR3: CASSLGQGIGGNYGYTF. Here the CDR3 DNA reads TGTGCCAGCAGTTTGGGGCAGGGGATCGGCGGAAACTATGGCTACACCTTC.